The following is a T cell receptor beta chain sequence with its context. This clone was counted only a few times. Its antigen target is currently unknown. It has no much larger one-base neighbor in the sample; base qualities were not kept. This record comes from a study of blood T cell repertoires in COVID-19 (dated by TCRdb to the early 2020s). For context, the study as a whole: Samples covering the acute and convalescent phases of COVID-19 were provided by collaborators in the United States, Italy and Spain. Samples were obtained from the ongoing ImmuneRACE study (first 160 participants) and from 1,254 subjects provided by 6 global collaborators. The material from the prospective study consisted of cDNA or gDNA derived from T cells, B-cell-depleted T cells, or PBMCs. The repertoires were released in a freely available public database intended as a resource for research on the immune response to SARS-CoV-2. Where available, HLA class I and class II types were taken from metadata supplied by the sample provider and were not determined by assay-based typing. Subjects who had been exposed to COVID-19, were actively infected with it, or had recovered from it provided the deeply sampled blood TCRbeta repertoires that made up the dataset. The sample metadata nearly always contained a de-identified subject ID, COVID-19 status, age in years and sex.

TCRbeta CDR3 regions were amplified from genomic DNA using the immunoSEQ Assay, a bias-controlled multiplex PCR. The source study handled its data this way. Nucleated cell counts per sample were estimated from amplification of reference gene primers within the assay. Sequence reads were collapsed and filtered to measure the absolute abundance of every unique TCRbeta CDR3 rearrangement. For each sample, productive Simpson clonality was calculated as the square root of Simpson's diversity index across productive rearrangements. TCRdb took over this immuneACCESS table, retaining in-frame rearrangements with V and J assigned. Such tables are incomplete; in checked studies, under half of the missing clones stem from an unresolved V gene, and the remainder is unexplained. That table supplies the V and J calls and clone size; D and trimming were determined from the DNA. Here the sample has fewer than 300,000 clones; around nine tenths occur a single time. Of the sample, about 1.1% falls within the top ten clones.

Participants in the prospective study were enrolled through a virtual design, were aged roughly 18 to 100 years, and lived in some 24 United States geographic areas. To assign participants to cohorts, the prospective study relied on clinical history that participants themselves reported in a screening survey and a study questionnaire. Recovered participants in ImmuneRACE Cohort 3 were defined as having two consecutive negative NP/OP PCR tests, clearance from a healthcare professional, or resolution of symptoms. In the prospective study, mobile phlebotomists collected whole blood, serum and a nasopharyngeal or oropharyngeal swab from each participant. Participants in the prospective study had the option to provide additional blood draws and questionnaires over an approximately two-month period. Before DNA extraction, blood samples from the prospective study were shipped at room temperature or frozen.

The investigation overall reported the following: Clinical and demographic metadata were provided uncurated, with the amount varying by source and participant.

The CDR3, cysteine through phenylalanine, is 13 amino acids long. Only CDR3 DNA is held: 39 bases, read in frame from base 1. The junction shows trimming of 1 base on V and 6 bases on J, plus 7 bases between the germline ends. CDR1 and CDR2 are drawn from the germline V gene: SGHNT, YENEEA. The rearranged chain carries TRBV11-3 and TRBJ2-1, with the D gene call left open. Input material: PBMCs or T cells enriched from blood (not recorded which). The clonotype was recovered from a woman aged 30 to 39 who had recovered from COVID-19. The CDR3 region has the sequence CASSLAYLNEQFF. The DNA is TGTGCCAGCAGCTTAGCCTATCTCAATGAGCAGTTCTTC.